This T cell receptor beta chain was sequenced during a study of blood T cell repertoires in COVID-19. Across the whole study: COVID-19 samples from acute and convalescent phases originated in the United States, Italy and Spain. PBMCs, B-cell-depleted T cells, or T cells provided the cDNA or gDNA that made up the material.

The participants were between about 18 and 90 years old and came from 20 to 30 US areas. Donors of Cohort 3 who recovered were those that had two negative PCRs, clearance, or symptom resolution. The CDR3 runs to 13 residues. The germline CDR1 and CDR2 sequences are SGHDT and YYEEEE. V lost 3 bases to trimming and J lost 5 bases; unmatched junction nucleotides: 4. TCRdb keeps only in-frame clones here, not all; method: immunoSEQ multiplex PCR. The sample shows a few hundred thousand clones, roughly nine tenths of them seen only once. What was sequenced was PBMCs or T cells enriched from blood (not recorded which). The chain employs TRBV5-6 and TRBJ2-5; 7 nucleotides align to TRBD1. The TCR sequence derives from a woman aged 25 to 39 who had recovered from COVID-19. DNA for the CDR3: TGTGCCAGCAGCTCGACAGGGCGCGAGACCCAGTACTTC. It encodes CASSSTGRETQYF.